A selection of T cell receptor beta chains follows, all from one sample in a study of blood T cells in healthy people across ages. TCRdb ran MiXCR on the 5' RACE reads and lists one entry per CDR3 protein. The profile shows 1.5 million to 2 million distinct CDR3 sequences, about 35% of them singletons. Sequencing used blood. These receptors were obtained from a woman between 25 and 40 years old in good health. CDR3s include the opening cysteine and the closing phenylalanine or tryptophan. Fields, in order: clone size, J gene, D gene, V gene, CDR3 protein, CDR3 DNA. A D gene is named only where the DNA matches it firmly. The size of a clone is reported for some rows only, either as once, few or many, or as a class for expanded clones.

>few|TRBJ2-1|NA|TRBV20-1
CSASSVVVSRNEQFF
TGCAGTGCTAGCAGCGTAGTAGTAAGTAGGAATGAGCAGTTCTTC
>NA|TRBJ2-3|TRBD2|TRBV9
CASSPAAGPDTQYF
TGTGCCAGCAGCCCAGCAGCGGGACCGGATACGCAGTATTTT
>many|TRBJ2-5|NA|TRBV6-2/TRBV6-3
CASSRGPWETQYF
TGTGCCAGCAGCCGGGGACCGTGGGAGACCCAGTACTTC
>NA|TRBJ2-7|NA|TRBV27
CASSLSFSRYEQYF
TGTGCCAGCAGTTTATCGTTCAGTCGATACGAGCAGTACTTC
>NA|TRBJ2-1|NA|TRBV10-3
CAIRPGGTYNEQFF
TGTGCCATCAGGCCGGGTGGTACCTACAATGAGCAGTTCTTC
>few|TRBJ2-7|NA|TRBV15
CATSKGAGLSDEQYF
TGTGCCACCAGCAAGGGAGCAGGGTTAAGCGACGAGCAGTACTTC
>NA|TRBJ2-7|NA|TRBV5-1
CALPDHILCYEQYF
TGCGCCCTCCCGGACCATATCCTATGCTACGAGCAGTACTTC
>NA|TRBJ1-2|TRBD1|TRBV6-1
CASRNPGTGVGYTF
TGTGCCAGCAGAAATCCCGGGACAGGGGTTGGCTACACCTTC
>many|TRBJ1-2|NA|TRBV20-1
CSAKGTGVYGYTF
TGCAGTGCAAAGGGGACCGGAGTCTATGGCTACACCTTC
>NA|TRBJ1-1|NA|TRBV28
CASSFLGVGDTEAFF
TGTGCCAGCAGTTTTTTAGGGGTAGGGGACACTGAGGCTTTCTTT
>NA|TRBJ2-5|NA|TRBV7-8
CASSLLVDASRETQYF
TGTGCCAGCAGCCTGTTAGTGGACGCCTCTCGGGAGACCCAGTACTTC
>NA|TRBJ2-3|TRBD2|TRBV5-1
CASSSTPGLGLDTQYF
TGCGCCAGCAGCTCAACCCCGGGACTAGGTCTTGATACGCAGTATTTT
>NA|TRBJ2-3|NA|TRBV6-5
CASSMGPNRDTQYF
TGTGCCAGCAGTATGGGGCCGAATCGCGATACGCAGTATTTT
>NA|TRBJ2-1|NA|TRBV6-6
CASSYGEMNEQFF
TGTGCCAGCAGTTACGGGGAAATGAATGAGCAGTTCTTC
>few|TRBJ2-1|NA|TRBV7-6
CASSGSLGREDNEQFF
TGTGCCAGCAGCGGTAGTTTGGGCAGGGAAGATAATGAGCAGTTCTTC
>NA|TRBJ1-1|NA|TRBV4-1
CAVRGSRDTEAFF
TGCGCCGTGAGGGGGTCTCGGGACACTGAAGCTTTCTTT
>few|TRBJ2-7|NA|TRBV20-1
CSASPPVGVTREQYF
TGCAGTGCTAGCCCTCCGGTGGGAGTAACTCGGGAGCAGTACTTC
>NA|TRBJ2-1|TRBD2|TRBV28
CASSPYIAGVYNEQFF
TGTGCCAGCAGTCCCTACATAGCGGGAGTCTACAATGAGCAGTTCTTC
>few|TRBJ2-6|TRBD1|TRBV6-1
CASSTTGVLGPGANVLTF
TGTGCCAGCAGCACCACAGGGGTCTTAGGACCTGGGGCCAACGTCCTGACTTTC
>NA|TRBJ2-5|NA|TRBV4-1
CASSQGGLAFGGTQYF
TGCGCCAGCAGCCAAGGGGGGCTAGCGTTCGGAGGGACCCAGTACTTC
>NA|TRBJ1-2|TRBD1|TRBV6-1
CASSDRGRPNYGYTF
TGTGCCAGCAGTGACAGGGGGCGGCCGAACTATGGCTACACCTTC
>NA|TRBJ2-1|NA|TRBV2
CASSEVGRHEQFF
TGTGCCAGCAGTGAAGTCGGGCGTCATGAGCAGTTCTTC
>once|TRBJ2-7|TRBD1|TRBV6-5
CASSPGWDSDEQYF
TGTGCCAGCAGCCCAGGCTGGGACAGCGACGAGCAGTACTTC
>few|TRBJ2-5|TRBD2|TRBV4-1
CASGLLAGEGETQYF
TGCGCCAGCGGCCTGCTAGCGGGGGAGGGGGAGACCCAGTACTTC
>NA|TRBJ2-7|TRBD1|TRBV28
CASKVGQALGEQYF
TGTGCCAGCAAGGTTGGACAGGCGCTCGGCGAGCAGTACTTC
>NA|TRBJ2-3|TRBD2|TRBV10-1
CASSPGLAFSTDTQYF
TGCGCCAGCAGTCCGGGACTAGCGTTTAGCACAGATACGCAGTATTTT
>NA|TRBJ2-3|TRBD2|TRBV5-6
CASSLGLREGTDTQYF
TGTGCCAGCAGCTTGGGACTACGGGAGGGGACAGATACGCAGTATTTT